The source of this TCR beta chain is a study of regulatory T cells in long-lasting Graves disease. The time point here: newly diagnosed GD, antithyroid drugs for less than 3 months. RNA from PBMCs was the source of the TCR library. This clonotype was seen many times. Building of the TCR beta libraries involved iRepertoire HTBI primers and Arm-PCR of CDR3 regions. Using its own MiXCR run on the multiplex PCR reads, TCRdb lists one record per CDR3 protein. Seen here are roughly 440,000 distinct CDR3 sequences, roughly 15% observed once, and the top ten hold roughly 23%. These data were also filed under a second study, of T cells in Graves' hyperthyroidism and ophthalmopathy. Per that study: Blood samples included most of the expanded thyroid clonotypes exceeding 0.001.

This sample comprised peripheral blood mononuclear cells (PBMCs), obtained at new diagnosis, from a patient treated with antithyroid drugs. This TCR derives from a woman younger than 30 with Graves disease.

CDR3 loop: CASSFPGDLTDTQYF. As DNA, the CDR3 is TGTGCCAGCAGCTTCCCGGGAGACCTCACAGATACGCAGTATTTT. The V call is TRBV7-9, the J call TRBJ2-3, with D possibly matching TRBD2 (6 bases). Germline CDR1 reads SEHNR; CDR2 reads FQNEAQ (reference sequence). Trimming took 3 bases from V and 2 from J, leaving 12 bases between them. The CDR3 contains 15 residues.